This T cell receptor beta chain was recovered during a study of blood T cell repertoires in COVID-19. About the study: Acute and convalescent COVID-19 specimens originated in the United States, Italy and Spain. Sources were T cells, B-cell-depleted T cells, or PBMCs; the material itself was cDNA or gDNA.

During active infection, Seattle patients enrolled and were then monitored through disease. Measured with immunoSEQ multiplex PCR; TCRdb has only the in-frame clones, and not every one. This sample has hundreds of thousands of clones, with roughly 89% found just once. Germline trimming cut 1 base from V and 2 bases from J; bases unmatched to any gene: 3. The CDR3 extends over 15 amino acids. Germline CDR1 LGHNA, CDR2 YNFKEQ. Material: peripheral blood. The chain has TRBV4-2 and TRBJ2-3, with 7 bases lining up with TRBD2. The clonotype comes from a woman in her 30s with COVID-19, enrolled during active disease. DNA of the CDR3: TGTGCCAGCAGCCAAGGGACTAGTATCACAGATACGCAGTATTTT. This codes for CASSQGTSITDTQYF.